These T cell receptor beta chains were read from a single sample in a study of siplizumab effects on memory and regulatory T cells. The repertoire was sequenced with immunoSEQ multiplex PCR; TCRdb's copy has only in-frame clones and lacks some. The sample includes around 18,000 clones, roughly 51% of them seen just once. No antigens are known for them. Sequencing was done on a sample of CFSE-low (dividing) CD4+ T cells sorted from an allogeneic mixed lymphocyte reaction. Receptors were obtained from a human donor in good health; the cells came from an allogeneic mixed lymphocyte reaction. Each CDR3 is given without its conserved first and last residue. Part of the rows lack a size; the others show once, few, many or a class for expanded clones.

CDR3aa: ASSLGTGVGEKLF; v_gene: TRBV7-9; j_gene: TRBJ1-4; abundance: NA
CDR3aa: ASSPPGTSRSYEQY; v_gene: TRBV18; j_gene: TRBJ2-7; abundance: once
CDR3aa: ASSQDRVSYEQY; v_gene: TRBV6-6; j_gene: TRBJ2-7; abundance: NA
CDR3aa: AISEFPGLAGETQY; v_gene: TRBV10-3; j_gene: TRBJ2-5; abundance: few
CDR3aa: ASSLGPGLGGYT; v_gene: TRBV11-3; j_gene: TRBJ1-2; abundance: NA
CDR3aa: ASRARQGGEKLF; v_gene: TRBV6-5; j_gene: TRBJ1-4; abundance: once
CDR3aa: ASSPPTGHNEQF; v_gene: TRBV7-2; j_gene: TRBJ2-1; abundance: NA
CDR3aa: SVDSGGHGYT; v_gene: TRBV29-1; j_gene: TRBJ1-2; abundance: NA
CDR3aa: ASSSGTGTNTEAF; v_gene: TRBV11-3; j_gene: TRBJ1-1; abundance: NA
CDR3aa: ASSLDRGSYT; v_gene: TRBV28; j_gene: TRBJ1-2; abundance: NA
CDR3aa: ASSPLGSTDTQY; v_gene: TRBV6-5; j_gene: TRBJ2-3; abundance: few
CDR3aa: ASSLSAPA; v_gene: TRBV6-5; j_gene: TRBJ1-5; abundance: NA
CDR3aa: SLNDGANYGYT; v_gene: TRBV29-1; j_gene: TRBJ1-2; abundance: NA
CDR3aa: AWRSPGPFSGKLF; v_gene: TRBV30; j_gene: TRBJ1-4; abundance: NA
CDR3aa: ASSSRGKGAGELF; v_gene: TRBV11-1; j_gene: TRBJ2-2; abundance: NA
CDR3aa: ASRSRTSGAETQY; v_gene: TRBV2; j_gene: TRBJ2-5; abundance: NA
CDR3aa: ASSLQGYYEQY; v_gene: TRBV5-1; j_gene: TRBJ2-7; abundance: NA